What follows are 31 T cell receptor beta chains derived from one specimen sequenced in a study of radiation and T cells in renal cell carcinoma. Assay: immunoSEQ multiplex PCR; the TCRdb copy retains only in-frame clones and omits some. The table shows 160,000 or so clones, with approximately 88% occurring only once. Time point defined: blood 2 weeks post-SBRT. Treatment noted: 15 Gy SBRT to primary tumor, nephrectomy 4 weeks later. This specimen was blood, taken from a patient whose treatment included radiotherapy and nephrectomy. These TCRs come from a woman aged 50 to 60 with renal cell carcinoma.

This clone was counted a single time. This chain connects TRBV11-3 to TRBJ2-3; perhaps TRBD1 as D (5 bases). This CDR3 is built from 15 residues. V dropped 0 bases and J dropped 7 bases, with 14 bases sitting between them. The V gene's germline CDR1 is SGHNT and CDR2 YENEEA. The CDR3 protein is CASSLEGPGMNTQYF. CDR3 DNA sequence: TGTGCCAGCAGCTTAGAAGGGCCAGGGATGAATACGCAGTATTTT.

This clone was observed a single time. This chain connects TRBV7-9 to TRBJ2-7; the D gene is possibly TRBD1 (5 bases). The CDR3 runs to 13 residues. Trimming left V 5 bases short and J 2 bases short, with 10 bases between. Germline-derived CDR1 and CDR2 are SEHNR and FQNEAQ (reference sequence). CDR3: CASSRDSAYEQYF. As DNA, the CDR3 is TGTGCCAGCAGCCGAGACAGTGCCTACGAGCAGTACTTC.

This clone has only one observation. The chain is built from TRBV18 and TRBJ2-7, with 8 nucleotides matching TRBD1. Germline V lookup: CDR1 KGHSH, CDR2 LQKENI. J gave up 6 bases and V 2 bases, and 3 bases lay outside the gene matches. The CDR3 has 13 amino acids. CDR3 coding DNA: TGTGCCAGCTCACCAGACAGGGGAATCGAGCAGTACTTC. This gives the protein CASSPDRGIEQYF.

The rearrangement uses TRBV18 and TRBJ2-1; tentative D call: TRBD2 (5 bases). The V end lost 3 bases, the J end lost 5 bases, and 14 bases lay between the germline ends. CDR1 is KGHSH and CDR2 is LQKENI in the germline V gene. The CDR3 totals 15 residues. The CDR3 DNA is TGTGCCAGCTCACCCACGGACTTTGGGGACAATGAGCAGTTCTTC. Translating gives CASSPTDFGDNEQFF.

The V gene is TRBV6-1, the J gene TRBJ1-2, with no clear D. The CDR3 totals 13 residues. The V end lost 7 bases, the J end lost 2 bases, and 11 bases lay between the germline ends. Germline V gene data show CDR1 as MNHNS and CDR2 as SASEGT. CDR3 region: CASTGGPNYGYTF. The CDR3 nucleotides read TGTGCCAGCACCGGAGGGCCCAACTATGGCTACACCTTC.

The genes are TRBV7-8 and TRBJ2-1; 9 bases line up with TRBD2. V shed 3 bases and J 8 bases; nucleotides not matched to a gene: 14. Germline V gives CDR1 SGHVS, CDR2 FQNEAQ. This CDR3 is 17 amino acids long. As DNA, the CDR3 is TGTGCCAGCAGCTTGAGACCCCGGCGGGGGGGCACGGATGAGCAGTTCTTC. It codes for CASSLRPRRGGTDEQFF.

The rearrangement uses TRBV6-1 and TRBJ1-1; unclear D gene. This CDR3 comprises 13 residues. The ends were cut back, 7 bases at V and 1 base at J, with 10 bases in the middle. Germline V gives CDR1 MNHNS, CDR2 SASEGT. The CDR3 DNA follows: TGTGCCAGCACTCATGTGGGGAACACTGAAGCTTTCTTT. It translates to CASTHVGNTEAFF.

The V call is TRBV6-1, the J call TRBJ1-4, with 8 nucleotides matching TRBD1. The trim removed 2 bases at V and 5 bases at J, leaving 10 bases unmatched. In germline, CDR1 is MNHNS, CDR2 SASEGT. The CDR3 is 17 residues long. The CDR3 spells CASSEFRAGQDNEKLFF. CDR3 nucleotide sequence: TGTGCCAGCAGTGAATTTAGGGCGGGACAGGACAATGAAAAACTGTTTTTT.

The chain combines TRBV28 with TRBJ1-5, with 7 bases lining up with TRBD1. The CDR3 loop spans 15 amino acids. V lost 5 bases to trimming and J lost 7 bases; unmatched junction nucleotides: 11. Germline-derived CDR1 and CDR2 are MDHEN and SYDVKM. The CDR3 nucleotides are TGTGCCAGCAGTCTACAAAGGGGGCAGGGACAGCCCCAGCATTTT. It specifies CASSLQRGQGQPQHF.

The rearrangement uses TRBV7-9 and TRBJ2-5, with 8 positions matching TRBD2. The CDR3 runs 15 residues. Germline-derived CDR1 and CDR2 are SEHNR and FQNEAQ (reference sequence). The junction had 9 bases not matched to a gene; V was cut back by 6 bases and J by 3 bases. The CDR3 region has the DNA TGTGCCAGCAGAGACGGGACTAGAGGAGAAGAGACCCAGTACTTC. Translating gives CASRDGTRGEETQYF.

The chain carries TRBV30 and TRBJ2-3; 7 bases agree with TRBD1. Germline V gene sequence: CDR1 GTSNPN, CDR2 SVGIG (reference sequence). V dropped 1 base and J dropped 1; count of bases not matched to a gene: 8. CDR3 length: 16 amino acids. This CDR3 reads CAWSAPRQGGTDTQYF. The CDR3 DNA is TGTGCCTGGAGTGCTCCCCGACAGGGAGGCACAGATACGCAGTATTTT.

The chain joins TRBV25-1 to TRBJ1-6; D is ambiguous. V dropped 0 bases and J dropped 12 bases, with 6 bases sitting between them. CDR3 length: 12 residues. Germline assignment: CDR1 MGHDK and CDR2 SYGVNS. The CDR3 loop reads CASSEYLGPLHF. Written as DNA, the CDR3 is TGTGCCAGCAGTGAATACCTGGGACCCCTCCACTTT.

The V gene is TRBV4-1, the J gene TRBJ2-7, with D uncertain. CDR1 is MGHRA and CDR2 is YSYEKL in the germline V gene. V was pared by 1 base and J by 0 bases, with 13 bases between. This CDR3 has 16 residues. This CDR3 is CASSQVGLGGSYEQYF. CDR3 nucleotides: TGCGCCAGCAGCCAAGTAGGGCTTGGTGGCTCCTACGAGCAGTACTTC.

The V call is TRBV4-3, the J call TRBJ1-5; D remains unclear. The germline V and J ends were trimmed by 1 base and 4 bases, with 5 bases remaining between them. The CDR3 totals 13 residues. Germline V gene lookup returns CDR1 LGHNA and CDR2 YSLEER. The CDR3 sequence: CASSQGVNQPQHF. DNA of the CDR3: TGCGCCAGCAGCCAAGGGGTAAATCAGCCCCAGCATTTT.

V gene TRBV25-1 combines with J gene TRBJ1-2; 7 bases map to TRBD1. The CDR3 contains 16 residues. Germline trimming cut 1 base from V and 8 bases from J; bases unmatched to any gene: 13. Germline V lookup: CDR1 MGHDK, CDR2 SYGVNS. The CDR3 coding sequence is TGTGCCAGCAGTGAATCGGTGACAGGGATGTCGGGAGGCTACACCTTC. This encodes CASSESVTGMSGGYTF.

This rearrangement joins TRBV7-9 to TRBJ1-2; a possible D gene is TRBD1 (6 bases). Per the germline V gene, CDR1 is SEHNR and CDR2 is FQNEAQ (reference sequence). This CDR3 is built from 15 residues. Deletions cut 4 bases from V and 6 bases from J, with 18 bases between. CDR3 coding DNA: TGTGCCAGCAGCTCAAGACAGGTCGGAGAGCATGGCTACACCTTC. It encodes CASSSRQVGEHGYTF. The full variable domain, its missing parts supplied by reference TRBV7-9 and TRBJ1-2, is DTGVSQNPRHKITKRGQNVTFRCDPISEHNRLYWYRQTLGQGPEFLTYFQNEAQLEKSRLLSDRFSAERPKGSFSTLEIQRTEQGDSAMYLCASSSRQVGEHGYTFGSGTRLTVV.

V and J are TRBV5-1 and TRBJ1-6; possibly TRBD1 for D (5 bases). The CDR3 is made up of 15 amino acids. Trimming stripped 5 bases from V and 0 bases from J, with 9 bases between. The germline V gene encodes CDR1 SGHRS and CDR2 YFSETQ. CDR3 sequence (DNA): TGCGCCAGCAGAGACAGAGACTCCTATAATTCACCCCTCCACTTT. Translating it yields CASRDRDSYNSPLHF.

J is TRBJ2-3 and V is TRBV6-5; 7 nucleotides match TRBD2. The germline gives CDR1 MNHEY, CDR2 SVGAGI. The V segment lost 7 bases and the J segment 1 base; nucleotides outside the gene matches: 2. This CDR3 has 13 amino acids. CDR3 DNA sequence: TGTGCCAGCAAGCGGGGCCGCACAGATACGCAGTATTTT. This gives the protein CASKRGRTDTQYF.

The chain has TRBV5-1 and TRBJ1-3; 7 positions agree with TRBD1. This CDR3 spans 16 amino acids. After removal of 4 bases from V and 0 bases from J, the junction contained 7 bases not matched to a gene. CDR1 and CDR2 from the germline V gene are SGHRS and YFSETQ. The CDR3 coding sequence is TGCGCCAGCAGCGAAGGGGACAGACGCTCTGGAAACACCATATATTTT. It is translated as CASSEGDRRSGNTIYF.

This chain uses TRBV29-1 with TRBJ1-2, with a tentative D call TRBD1 (5 bases). Germline V gene data show CDR1 as SQVTM and CDR2 as ANQGSEA. The CDR3 extends over 12 amino acids. The V gene lost 4 bases and the J gene lost 3 bases, with 9 bases spanning the gap. The chain's CDR3 is CSVAAGYYGYTF. In DNA, the CDR3 is TGCAGCGTTGCGGCAGGGTACTATGGCTACACCTTC.

The J gene is TRBJ1-1, the V gene TRBV6-1; D remains ambiguous. Between the trimmed V and J ends, which lost 6 bases and 5 bases, there was a span of 16 bases. The CDR3 spans 14 residues. Germline CDR1 is MNHNS and CDR2 is SASEGT. CDR3 coding DNA: TGTGCCAGCAGCACCGAGGCTATGAGGACTGAAGCTTTCTTT. As protein: CASSTEAMRTEAFF.

The chain carries TRBV30 and TRBJ1-2; a possible D gene is TRBD1 (5 bases). Germline loops: CDR1 GTSNPN, CDR2 SVGIG (reference sequence). This CDR3 contains 16 residues. The V end lost 2 bases, the J end lost 0 bases, and 16 bases lay between the germline ends. The CDR3 sequence is CAWSFPGLTSNYGYTF. Here the CDR3 DNA reads TGTGCCTGGAGTTTTCCAGGGCTGACTTCTAACTATGGCTACACCTTC.

This chain joins TRBV18 and TRBJ2-7; D call uncertain. V lost 3 bases, J lost 3 bases, and 12 bases lay in between. The CDR3 totals 14 residues. Germline loops: CDR1 KGHSH, CDR2 LQKENI. The CDR3 sequence is CASSPEGYGYEQYF. The CDR3 region has the DNA TGTGCCAGCTCACCGGAAGGATATGGCTACGAGCAGTACTTC. Based on the CDR3 plus reference TRBV18 and TRBJ2-7, the full variable domain is NAGVMQNPRHLVRRRGQEARLRCSPMKGHSHVYWYRQLPEEGLKFMVYLQKENIIDESGMPKERFSAEFPKEGPSILRIQQVVRGDSAAYFCASSPEGYGYEQYFGPGTRLTVT.

This clone was observed a single time. The V and J genes are TRBV29-1 and TRBJ1-4; unclear D gene. The CDR3 spans 13 residues. Germline values: CDR1 SQVTM, CDR2 ANQGSEA. Trimming took 7 bases from V and 0 from J, leaving 9 bases between them. The CDR3 nucleotides read TGCAGCGCCAAAGCAGCAACTAATGAAAAACTGTTTTTT. Its protein product is CSAKAATNEKLFF.

This clone appeared a few times. The chain recombines TRBV19 with TRBJ2-2; TRBD2 agrees at 9 bases. Trimming took 2 bases from V and 2 from J; bases not matched to a gene: 6. The CDR3 sequence is 17 residues long. Germline-derived CDR1 and CDR2 are LNHDA and SQIVND (reference sequence). CDR3 sequence reads: CASSIFSGGRNTGELFF. The CDR3 DNA reads as TGTGCCAGTAGTATATTTAGCGGGGGACGAAACACCGGGGAGCTGTTTTTT.

V is TRBV6-5 and J is TRBJ1-1, with D uncertain. CDR3 size: 13 residues. With 6 bases removed from V and 1 base from J, the gap between germline ends came to 9 bases. Looked up from germline, CDR1 is MNHEY and CDR2 is SVGAGI. The CDR3 protein is CASSLTPNTEAFF. Here the CDR3 DNA reads TGTGCCAGCAGCCTAACACCGAACACTGAAGCTTTCTTT.

This clone was seen only once. The chain is built from TRBV7-2 and TRBJ1-3, with D possibly matching TRBD1 (5 bases). This CDR3 has 16 amino acids. The germline CDR1 and CDR2 sequences are SGHTA and FQGNSA. Between the trimmed V and J ends, which lost 5 bases and 0 bases, there was a span of 14 bases. Here the CDR3 reads CASSLTVPASGNTIYF. The DNA of the CDR3 is TGTGCCAGCAGCCTGACAGTTCCTGCCTCTGGAAACACCATATATTTT.

The chain recombines TRBV18 with TRBJ2-3; D tentatively fits TRBD1 or TRBD2 (5 bases each). This CDR3 contains 14 residues. The ends were cut back, 4 bases at V and 0 bases at J, with 8 bases in the middle. CDR1 is KGHSH, CDR2 LQKENI, per germline. The DNA for the CDR3 is TGTGCCAGCTCACGGGACGGGAGCACAGATACGCAGTATTTT. As protein: CASSRDGSTDTQYF.

This clone was seen only a few times. The rearrangement uses TRBV29-1 and TRBJ1-1, with D perhaps TRBD1 (6 bases). From germline, CDR1 is SQVTM and CDR2 ANQGSEA. The V gene lost 7 bases and the J gene lost 7 bases, with 13 bases spanning the gap. This CDR3 is 11 amino acids long. CDR3 residues: CSAGAFSEAFF. CDR3 in DNA: TGCAGCGCGGGGGCTTTCAGTGAAGCTTTCTTT.

This chain links TRBV7-9 with TRBJ1-2; D not certain. The ends were cut back, 5 bases at V and 0 bases at J, with 10 bases in the middle. Germline-derived CDR1 and CDR2 are SEHNR and FQNEAQ (reference sequence). The CDR3 sequence is 14 residues long. CDR3 loop: CASSPRTSNYGYTF. The CDR3 bases are TGTGCCAGCAGCCCCCGCACCTCTAACTATGGCTACACCTTC. Variable domain in full (rest from reference TRBV7-9 and TRBJ1-2): DTGVSQNPRHKITKRGQNVTFRCDPISEHNRLYWYRQTLGQGPEFLTYFQNEAQLEKSRLLSDRFSAERPKGSFSTLEIQRTEQGDSAMYLCASSPRTSNYGYTFGSGTRLTVV.

The chain links TRBV18 to TRBJ1-5, with 9 bases that match TRBD1. This CDR3 is built from 15 residues. V trimming: 6 bases; J trimming: 1 base; junction bases outside the gene matches: 4. In germline, CDR1 is KGHSH, CDR2 LQKENI. The CDR3 DNA is TGTGCCAGCTCCGCCGGGACAGGGAGCAATCAGCCCCAGCATTTT. Residues: CASSAGTGSNQPQHF.